Shown below are 21 T cell receptor beta chains from a single sample sequenced in a study of early T cells in non-severe SARS-CoV-2 infection. In TCRdb, the 5' RACE reads were re-called with MiXCR into one record per CDR3 protein. The sample has about 80,000 distinct CDR3 sequences, around 16% seen once. Sequencing was carried out using whole blood. The receptors were gathered from an adult who was a healthcare worker with PCR-confirmed SARS-CoV-2 infection or an uninfected control (not recorded which).

This clonotype was counted between two and nine times. This chain joins TRBV7-9 and TRBJ2-3; D uncertain. The CDR3 spans 12 residues. The germline CDR1 and CDR2 sequences are SEHNR and FQNEAQ (reference sequence). Trimming pared 4 bases from V and 6 bases from J, leaving 8 bases between. CDR3 DNA: TGTGCCAGCAGCTCTACGCAGGATACGCAGTATTTT. Its protein is CASSSTQDTQYF. Variable domain in full (rest from reference TRBV7-9 and TRBJ2-3): DTGVSQNPRHKITKRGQNVTFRCDPISEHNRLYWYRQTLGQGPEFLTYFQNEAQLEKSRLLSDRFSAERPKGSFSTLEIQRTEQGDSAMYLCASSSTQDTQYFGPGTRLTVL.

This chain uses TRBV6-6 with TRBJ2-2, with D perhaps assigned TRBD1 or TRBD2 (5 bases each). The V gene's germline CDR1 is MNHNY and CDR2 SVGAGI (reference sequence). The CDR3 is 13 amino acids. Deletions cut 7 bases from V and 6 bases from J, with 12 bases between. CDR3 bases: TGTGCCAGCACAATCGGGGCGGCCGGGGAGCTGTTTTTT. Amino acid sequence: CASTIGAAGELFF.

The chain couples TRBV7-9 to TRBJ2-5; D tentatively reads TRBD1 or TRBD2 (7 bases each). The CDR3 length is 15 residues. CDR1 is SEHNR and CDR2 is FQNEAQ in the germline V gene (reference sequence). Trimming stripped 5 bases from V and 3 bases from J, with 16 bases between. CDR3 in DNA: TGTGCCAGCAGCCGTGACAGGGCGGGGGAAGAGACCCAGTACTTC. This gives the protein CASSRDRAGEETQYF.

This chain joins TRBV3-1 and TRBJ2-3; no reliable D call. V lost 1 base to trimming and J lost 2 bases, with 7 bases between them. Germline CDR1 LGHDT, CDR2 YNNKEL (reference sequence). This CDR3 spans 14 amino acids. This chain's CDR3 is CASSQGRFTDTQYF. The CDR3, as DNA: TGTGCCAGCAGCCAAGGCAGGTTCACAGATACGCAGTATTTT.

This clonotype was seen repeatedly, ten times or more. The chain joins TRBV29-1 to TRBJ1-2; tentatively, D is TRBD1 (6 bases). Trimming shortened V by 0 bases and J by 5 bases, and 7 bases separated the two germline ends. CDR3 length: 12 residues. Germline lookup yields CDR1 SQVTM and CDR2 ANQGSEA. The CDR3 loop is CSVEEGAYGYTF. DNA for the CDR3: TGCAGCGTTGAAGAGGGGGCATATGGCTACACCTTC.

V and J are TRBV5-1 and TRBJ1-2, with D tentatively TRBD1 (6 bases). Germline-derived CDR1 and CDR2 are SGHRS and YFSETQ. The CDR3 length is 15 residues. Trimming cost V 4 bases and J 0 bases, with 13 bases left between them. The CDR3 bases are TGCGCCAGCAGCCCCGGACCAGGGGCTAACTATGGCTACACCTTC. Its protein product is CASSPGPGANYGYTF.

In nucleotides, the CDR3 is TGTGCCAGCAGCTTTGGTCAAAGTAATGAAAAACTGTTTTTT. This translates into CASSFGQSNEKLFF. The chain uses TRBV7-9 and TRBJ1-4; D is ambiguous. V was shortened by 3 bases and J by 4 bases, with 9 bases between the two germline ends. CDR1 and CDR2 (germline): SEHNR, FQNEAQ (reference sequence). The CDR3 covers 14 residues. Supplemented by reference TRBV7-9 and TRBJ1-4, the full variable domain reads DTGVSQNPRHKITKRGQNVTFRCDPISEHNRLYWYRQTLGQGPEFLTYFQNEAQLEKSRLLSDRFSAERPKGSFSTLEIQRTEQGDSAMYLCASSFGQSNEKLFFGSGTQLSVL.

This clonotype was counted many times. The chain uses TRBV7-2 and TRBJ1-1; D not certain. V was shortened by 1 base and J by 1 base, with 10 bases between the two germline ends. Germline V CDR1 and CDR2: SGHTA, FQGNSA. The CDR3 spans 15 residues. The CDR3 loop is CASSLGRSGNTEAFF. The CDR3 coding sequence is TGTGCCAGCAGCTTAGGACGCTCAGGGAACACTGAAGCTTTCTTT.

This rearrangement joins TRBV6-2 or TRBV6-3 to TRBJ2-7; a weak D match, TRBD2 (6 bases). From germline, CDR1 is MNHEY and CDR2 SVGEGT. This CDR3 has 15 residues. V lost 6 bases to trimming and J lost 3 bases, with 18 bases between them. For the CDR3, the DNA is TGTGCCAGCAGCCCCCCACGGGTGGGGGGCTACGAGCAGTACTTC. Translation gives CASSPPRVGGYEQYF.

The chain uses TRBV6-6 and TRBJ1-4; D uncertain. The germline CDR1 and CDR2 sequences are MNHNY and SVGAGI (reference sequence). CDR3 length equals 16 residues. V was trimmed by 7 bases and J by 0 bases, leaving 15 bases between them. The CDR3 sequence is CASTRWGIPTNEKLFF. The CDR3 nucleotides are TGTGCCAGCACCCGTTGGGGAATTCCAACTAATGAAAAACTGTTTTTT.

Many counts were recorded for this clonotype. The chain has TRBV5-1 and TRBJ1-1, with D maybe TRBD1 (6 bases). CDR1 and CDR2 from the germline V gene are SGHRS and YFSETQ. The V end lost 4 bases, the J end lost 1 base, and 11 bases lay between the germline ends. The CDR3 is made up of 14 amino acids. The CDR3 protein is CASSLGQTNTEAFF. CDR3 nucleotides: TGCGCCAGCAGCCTTGGACAGACGAACACTGAAGCTTTCTTT.

CDR3 DNA: TGTGCCAGCAGCCAATCCCCCGGGAGGGCCGTGGAGCAGTTCTTC. As protein: CASSQSPGRAVEQFF. V gene TRBV3-1 combines with J gene TRBJ2-1; 8 nucleotides align to TRBD2. Germline V gene data show CDR1 as LGHDT and CDR2 as YNNKEL (reference sequence). The J segment lost 10 bases and the V segment lost 2 bases, leaving 10 bases of the junction unmatched. The CDR3 has 15 amino acids.

This clonotype was seen more than once but under ten times. V gene TRBV28 combines with J gene TRBJ2-1; 8 nucleotides line up with TRBD2. This CDR3 has 13 amino acids. CDR1 and CDR2 (germline): MDHEN, SYDVKM. J lost 4 bases, V lost 7 bases, and 3 bases had no gene match. The CDR3 loop reads CASIAGNYNEQFF. DNA for the CDR3: TGTGCCAGCATAGCGGGGAATTACAATGAGCAGTTCTTC. The full variable domain, with the rest looked up from reference TRBV28 and TRBJ2-1, is DVKVTQSSRYLVKRTGEKVFLECVQDMDHENMFWYRQDPGLGLRLIYFSYDVKMKEKGDIPEGYSVSREKKERFSLILESASTNQTSMYLCASIAGNYNEQFFGPGTRLTVL.

This clonotype appeared a few times. The rearrangement joins TRBV3-2 to TRBJ1-4; the table's D gene call, TRBD1, was not cross checked with the DNA. TRBV3-2 is a listed pseudogene. The CDR3 is 17 amino acids. CDR3 DNA: TGTGCCAGCAGCCGCCCCCGGACAGGCGCAACTAATGAAAAACTGTTTTTT. Residues: CASSRPRTGATNEKLFF.

Remarks on this clonotype: A much bigger clone sits one base away, suggesting this may be a read error. The chain recombines TRBV2 with TRBJ1-2; 7 bases are a match to TRBD1. Germline assignment: CDR1 SNHLY and CDR2 FYNNEI. The CDR3 consists of 13 residues. The CDR3 protein is CACSYDRDYGYTF. As DNA, the CDR3 is TGTGCCTGCAGCTATGACAGGGACTATGGCTACACCTTC.

The table lists this clonotype with a few counts. The chain carries TRBV11-2 and TRBJ2-1, with D maybe TRBD2 (7 bases). The germline gives CDR1 SGHAT, CDR2 FQNNGV. V lost 1 base and J lost 6, with 13 bases in between. This CDR3 has 15 residues. Here the CDR3 reads CASSLARGGGNEQFF. The CDR3 DNA sequence: TGTGCCAGCAGCTTAGCCCGGGGAGGGGGCAATGAGCAGTTCTTC.

The chain is built from TRBV10-3 and TRBJ1-1; 10 positions match TRBD1. With V trimmed by 6 bases and J by 7 bases, 2 bases remained unmatched. The CDR3 consists of 12 residues. Germline V CDR1 and CDR2: ENHRY, SYGVKD. CDR3 amino acids: CAIRTGGGEAFF. The CDR3 DNA reads as TGTGCCATCAGGACAGGGGGCGGTGAAGCTTTCTTT.

This clonotype was seen more than once but under ten times. V usage is TRBV29-1 and J usage is TRBJ2-3, with a tentative D call TRBD2 (6 bases). This CDR3 is 15 amino acids long. V shed 4 bases and J shed 5 bases, with 19 bases lying between them. Germline assignment: CDR1 SQVTM and CDR2 ANQGSEA. The CDR3 here is CSVGLQRALGDTQYF. CDR3 DNA: TGCAGCGTTGGCCTCCAGCGGGCCCTAGGAGATACGCAGTATTTT.

This clonotype was detected only a few times. The genes are TRBV29-1 and TRBJ1-2; D perhaps matches TRBD1 (5 bases). Germline-derived CDR1 and CDR2 are SQVTM and ANQGSEA. The CDR3 totals 15 residues. The V gene lost 3 bases and the J gene lost 4 bases, with 18 bases spanning the gap. The CDR3 loop is CSVENPGLGRYGYTF. In DNA, the CDR3 is TGCAGCGTTGAGAACCCAGGGCTGGGACGCTATGGCTACACCTTC.

CDR3 in amino acids: CSVGGYDEQFF. CDR3 sequence (DNA): TGCAGCGTTGGCGGGTACGATGAGCAGTTCTTC. The V gene is TRBV29-1, the J gene TRBJ2-1; D is perhaps TRBD2 (5 bases). CDR1 is SQVTM, CDR2 ANQGSEA, per germline. The V and J ends lost 4 bases and 8 bases respectively, with 9 bases between them. The CDR3 covers 11 residues.

This clonotype was seen a few times. The chain couples TRBV7-3 to TRBJ2-3, with D possibly being TRBD2 (6 bases). Germline CDR1 is SGHTA and CDR2 is FQGTGA. The CDR3 runs to 14 residues. Between the trimmed V and J ends, which lost 0 bases and 6 bases, there was a span of 10 bases. DNA of the CDR3: TGTGCCAGCAGCTTAACTGGGCTAGCGGATACGCAGTATTTT. This sequence encodes CASSLTGLADTQYF. Combining the CDR3 with reference TRBV7-3 and TRBJ2-3 gives the whole variable domain GAGVSQTPSNKVTEKGKYVELRCDPISGHTALYWYRQSLGQGPEFLIYFQGTGAADDSGLPNDRFFAVRPEGSVSTLKIQRTERGDSAVYLCASSLTGLADTQYFGPGTRLTVL.